This T cell receptor (beta chain) is from a study of CD8 T cells in ankylosing spondylitis. The CDR3 has 15 residues. Trimming pared 5 bases from V and 7 bases from J, leaving 17 bases between. From germline, CDR1 is SGHTA and CDR2 FQGNSA. The sample holds many counts of this clonotype. No antigen is known for it. Using quantitative 5'-RACE with molecular barcodes, the authors made TCR beta libraries. MiXCR, applied by TCRdb to the 5' RACE reads, yields one record per CDR3 protein. The table records 250,000 to 350,000 distinct CDR3 sequences, less than 10% of them present only once. Study outcomes and limitations: Clones tied to disease were said to be significantly enriched in matched ankylosing spondylitis synovial fluid. What appeared characteristic of ankylosing spondylitis blood was a TCR beta motif of eight highly homologous variants. Earlier literature documents some of the motif variants in reactive arthritis synovial fluid and blood. Clones linked to disease, bearing a CD8+ phenotype, were relatively rare in peripheral blood.

The sequence was obtained from a male donor with ankylosing spondylitis. This rearrangement joins TRBV7-2 to TRBJ2-2, with D tentatively TRBD2 (5 bases). Specimen: blood, either unsorted or a sorted T cell fraction (not recorded which). In nucleotides, the CDR3 is TGTGCCAGCAGCCCGAGTTGGGGAGCGATCGGGGAGCTGTTTTTT. Translation gives CASSPSWGAIGELFF.